The subject of this entry is one T cell receptor beta chain. This specimen comes from a study of cytomegalovirus exposure and HLA in healthy donors. This CDR3 comprises 18 residues. CDR1 is SGDLS and CDR2 is YYNGEE in the germline V gene. The V segment lost 0 bases and the J segment 2 bases; nucleotides outside the gene matches: 9. The study ran its PCR with 60 Vbeta and 13 Jbeta primers. TCRdb's copy holds only in-frame clones and misses some; the assay was immunoSEQ multiplex PCR. The sample records about 180,000 clones, roughly four fifths being singletons. This receptor was taken from a male donor in good health and CMV-seronegative. The chain joins TRBV9 to TRBJ2-1; the match to TRBD2 covers 9 bases. Sequenced: PBMCs. DNA for the CDR3: TGTGCCAGCAGCGTAGCGGAAGCGGGAGGCTCCCCCTACAATGAGCAGTTCTTC. Its translation is CASSVAEAGGSPYNEQFF.